This T cell receptor beta chain was found in a study of cytomegalovirus exposure and HLA in healthy donors. Findings of the study overall: Later analysis associated a missense DCLRE1C variant with TCR beta V- and J-gene trimming. Indistinguishable V segments, including TRBV6-2 and TRBV6-3, were excluded. The likely explanation for a cluster of highly shared sequence variants was sequencing artifact.

A multiplex PCR was run with 60 Vbeta primers and 13 Jbeta primers. TCRdb's table, derived via immunoSEQ multiplex PCR, lists solely in-frame clones and lacks some. Seen here are about 82,000 clones, 70% to 80% observed once, and the top ten hold about 3.1%. Germline assignment: CDR1 SGHNT and CDR2 YYREEE (reference sequence). CDR3 length equals 16 residues. Note on this clone: Its antigen is still unknown. The junction does not match germline at one end; this may be a read error.

This receptor was taken from a man aged 45-65 years in good health and CMV-seronegative. The sample consisted of PBMCs. The chain recombines TRBV5-4 with TRBJ2-2, with 10 nucleotides matching TRBD2. CDR3 in DNA: TGTGCCAGCAGCTTAGATAGCGGGGGGAACGCCGGGGAGCTGTTTTTT. Protein product: CASSLDSGGNAGELFF.